A single sample is the source of the 10 T cell receptor beta chains below, sequenced in a study of T cell responses to AZD1222 COVID-19 vaccine. This table comes from immunoSEQ multiplex PCR, and its TCRdb copy is limited to in-frame clones, with some not included. The sample yields approximately 81,000 clones, approximately 83% seen once. Source: peripheral blood, taken 28 days after the second AZD1222 dose. These receptors were obtained from an adult who received the AZD1222 COVID-19 vaccine.

The chain recombines TRBV18 with TRBJ1-2; 12 bases align to TRBD1. The CDR3 length is 15 residues. V shed 3 bases and J 4 bases; nucleotides not matched to a gene: 3. Germline assignment: CDR1 KGHSH and CDR2 LQKENI. The CDR3: CASSPGQGAVYGYTF. CDR3 in DNA: TGTGCCAGCTCACCGGGACAGGGGGCCGTCTATGGCTACACCTTC.

This clone was counted between two and nine times. The CDR3: CASSDRALQPQHF. The DNA of the CDR3 is TGCGCCAGCAGTGATCGTGCGCTTCAGCCCCAGCATTTT. The chain has TRBV10-2 and TRBJ1-5; D uncertain. Germline CDR1 and CDR2: WSHSY and SAAADI. V was shortened by 3 bases and J by 6 bases, with 9 bases between the two germline ends. This CDR3 spans 13 amino acids.

The chain employs TRBV5-1 and TRBJ1-2, with 9 bases aligning to TRBD1. The V and J ends lost 2 bases and 7 bases, in that order; junction bases with no gene match: 9. The V gene's germline CDR1 is SGHRS and CDR2 YFSETQ. The CDR3 spans 15 residues. The CDR3 DNA follows: TGCGCCAGCAGCTTTGAACAGGGGGCGATGGGTGGCTACACCTTC. Translating gives CASSFEQGAMGGYTF.

The chain uses TRBV6-1 and TRBJ1-2; possible D gene TRBD1, 5 bases. CDR3 length: 15 amino acids. Per germline, CDR1 MNHNS and CDR2 SASEGT. The germline V and J ends were trimmed by 1 base and 9 bases, with 18 bases remaining between them. CDR3 sequence reads: CASSEGLGPLLSYTF. Written as DNA, the CDR3 is TGTGCCAGCAGTGAAGGTCTGGGACCCCTACTGAGCTACACCTTC.

This chain uses TRBV15 with TRBJ2-1; D is undetermined. This CDR3 has 15 amino acids. Trimming cost V 0 bases and J 2 bases, with 8 bases left between them. The V gene's germline CDR1 is LNHNV and CDR2 YYDKDF (reference sequence). CDR3 nucleotides: TGTGCCACCAGCAGAGATAAAGGGACCTACAATGAGCAGTTCTTC. Amino acid sequence: CATSRDKGTYNEQFF.

The chain joins TRBV11-1 to TRBJ1-6; D is unclear. Per the germline V gene, CDR1 is SGHAT and CDR2 is FQDESV (reference sequence). The germline V and J ends were trimmed by 9 bases and 13 bases, with 19 bases remaining between them. This CDR3 contains 13 residues. CDR3 region: CASTTLFGLPLHF. DNA for the CDR3: TGTGCCAGTACGACTCTTTTTGGACTCCCCCTCCACTTT.

The chain is built from TRBV11-2 and TRBJ2-1; no clear D. Per germline, CDR1 SGHAT and CDR2 FQNNGV. With 3 bases removed from V and 0 bases from J, the gap between germline ends came to 9 bases. The length of the CDR3 is 15 residues. CDR3: CASSFSQSSYNEQFF. The DNA for the CDR3 is TGTGCCAGCAGCTTTAGCCAGAGCTCCTACAATGAGCAGTTCTTC.

The J gene is TRBJ2-7, the V gene TRBV6-2 or TRBV6-3; 7 nucleotides line up with TRBD2. CDR3 length: 16 amino acids. Per germline, CDR1 MNHEY and CDR2 SVGEGT. J gave up 1 base and V 5 bases, and 11 bases lay outside the gene matches. CDR3 sequence reads: CASSPPGEGESYEQYF. In DNA form, the CDR3 reads TGTGCCAGCAGTCCACCTGGGGAGGGAGAGTCCTACGAGCAGTACTTC.

This chain uses TRBV5-6 with TRBJ2-7, with a tentative D call TRBD1 (7 bases). Trimming stripped 0 bases from V and 7 bases from J, with 14 bases between. The CDR3 has 14 amino acids. Germline lookup yields CDR1 SGHDT and CDR2 YYEEEE. The CDR3 DNA is TGTGCCAGCAGCTTGGGACAGGGACTGAGGGAGCAGTACTTC. Encoded protein: CASSLGQGLREQYF.

Turning to this clone: Other DNA sequences from this sample encode an identical CDR3 as well. The rearrangement uses TRBV29-1 and TRBJ2-7; 11 bases align to TRBD1. The CDR3 runs to 13 residues. CDR1 and CDR2 (germline): SQVTM, ANQGSEA. The trim removed 5 bases at V and 3 bases at J, leaving 3 bases unmatched. The CDR3 protein is CSVRTGGFYEQYF. CDR3 bases: TGCAGCGTTCGGACAGGGGGCTTCTACGAGCAGTACTTC.